This entry concerns a single TCR beta chain. Its antigen is currently unknown. Sequenced by immunoSEQ multiplex PCR; TCRdb stores in-frame clones only, minus some. The data show about 460,000 clones, 80% to 90% seen once. This entry belongs to a study of Ad26.COV2.S vaccination and SARS-CoV-2 variants. Points from the study as a whole: Once vaccination had occurred, spike-specific CD8+ and CD4+ T cell responses reportedly showed substantial breadth.

This sample's treatment: 19 received Ad26.COV2.S at low or high dose, single or two shots; five or six received placebo; per-sample allocation not given. At day 63 after the first vaccine or placebo injection, samples were drawn. This sequence was found in a person aged 18 to 59 who received the Ad26.COV2.S COVID-19 vaccine or a placebo. The input for sequencing was peripheral blood, taken in a trial of Ad26.COV2.S vaccine versus placebo.

CDR3 loop: CASSQSIFATGAGTDTQYF. The CDR3, as DNA: TGCGCCAGCAGTCAATCAATTTTTGCGACCGGAGCGGGCACAGATACGCAGTATTTT. J is TRBJ2-3 and V is TRBV23-1; possibly TRBD2 for D (5 bases). TRBV23-1 is recorded as an ORF, its role being uncertain. V was cut by 0 bases and J by 1 base, with 20 bases left in between. The CDR3 has 19 residues.